At least ten counts were recorded for the clone carrying this T cell receptor (beta chain). Its antigen is currently unknown. The sample comes from a study of T cells in Graves' hyperthyroidism and ophthalmopathy. Study conclusions and caveats: From stable hyperthyroidism, ophthalmopathy was set apart by a 13 V-J model.

Exclusion followed for patients with uncontrolled infection, other autoimmune disease, pregnancy or lactation. The PBMCs had their origin in around 10 ml of fresh peripheral blood. Template material for amplifying TCR beta CDR3 regions consisted of RNA transcripts. Primed by the HTBI set, a first-round RT-PCR was run on the TCR CDR3. A single record per CDR3 protein comes from TCRdb applying MiXCR to the multiplex PCR reads. The data show about 560,000 distinct CDR3 sequences, with about 14% seen just once and roughly 14% held by the top ten. The V end lost 4 bases, the J end lost 2 bases, and 12 bases lay between the germline ends. The length of the CDR3 is 14 residues. Germline lookup yields CDR1 SNHLY and CDR2 FYNNEI.

This TCR was recovered from a woman aged 35 to 49 with Graves' hyperthyroidism. Specimen: blood. This chain uses TRBV2 with TRBJ2-7, with a tentative D call TRBD2 (6 bases). The CDR3 region is CASSVALAPYEQYF. CDR3 DNA sequence: TGTGCCAGCAGTGTAGCACTAGCCCCCTACGAGCAGTACTTC. Filled out from reference TRBV2 and TRBJ2-7, the complete variable domain reads EPEVTQTPSHQVTQMGQEVILRCVPISNHLYFYWYRQILGQKVEFLVSFYNNEISEKSEIFDDQFSVERPDGSNFTLKIRSTKLEDSAMYFCASSVALAPYEQYFGPGTRLTVT.